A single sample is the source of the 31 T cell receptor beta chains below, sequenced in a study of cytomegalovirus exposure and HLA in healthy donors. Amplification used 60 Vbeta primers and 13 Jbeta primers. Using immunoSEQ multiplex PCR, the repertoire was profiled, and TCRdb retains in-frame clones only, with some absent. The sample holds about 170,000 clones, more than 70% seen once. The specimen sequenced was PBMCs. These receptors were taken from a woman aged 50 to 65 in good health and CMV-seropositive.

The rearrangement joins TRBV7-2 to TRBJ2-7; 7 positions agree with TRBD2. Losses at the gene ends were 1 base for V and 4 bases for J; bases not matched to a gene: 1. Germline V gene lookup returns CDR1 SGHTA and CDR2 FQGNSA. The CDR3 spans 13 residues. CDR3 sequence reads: CASSLEAGYEQYF. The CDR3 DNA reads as TGTGCCAGCAGCTTAGAAGCGGGGTACGAGCAGTACTTC.

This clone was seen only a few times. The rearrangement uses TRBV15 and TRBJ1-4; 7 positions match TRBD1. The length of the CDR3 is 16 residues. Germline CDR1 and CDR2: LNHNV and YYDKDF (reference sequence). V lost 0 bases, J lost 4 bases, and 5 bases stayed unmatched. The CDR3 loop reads CATSREQGVGNEKLFF. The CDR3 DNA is TGTGCCACCAGCAGAGAGCAGGGGGTGGGTAATGAAAAACTGTTTTTT.

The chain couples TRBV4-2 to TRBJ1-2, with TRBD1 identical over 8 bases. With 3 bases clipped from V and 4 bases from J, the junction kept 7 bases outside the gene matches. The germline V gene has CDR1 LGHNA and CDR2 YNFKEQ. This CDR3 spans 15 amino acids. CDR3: CASSHDRGTSYGYTF. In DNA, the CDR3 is TGTGCCAGCAGCCATGACAGGGGAACGAGCTATGGCTACACCTTC.

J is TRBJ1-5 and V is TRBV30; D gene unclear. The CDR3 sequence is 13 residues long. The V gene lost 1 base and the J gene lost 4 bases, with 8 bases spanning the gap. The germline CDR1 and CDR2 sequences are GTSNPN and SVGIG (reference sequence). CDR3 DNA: TGTGCCTGGAGTGCTCCTAGGAATCAGCCCCAGCATTTT. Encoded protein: CAWSAPRNQPQHF.

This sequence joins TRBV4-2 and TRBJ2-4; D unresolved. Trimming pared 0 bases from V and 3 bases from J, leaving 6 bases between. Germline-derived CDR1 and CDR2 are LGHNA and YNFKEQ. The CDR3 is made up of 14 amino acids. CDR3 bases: TGTGCCAGCAGCCAAGAGCCAGACAAAAACATTCAGTACTTC. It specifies CASSQEPDKNIQYF.

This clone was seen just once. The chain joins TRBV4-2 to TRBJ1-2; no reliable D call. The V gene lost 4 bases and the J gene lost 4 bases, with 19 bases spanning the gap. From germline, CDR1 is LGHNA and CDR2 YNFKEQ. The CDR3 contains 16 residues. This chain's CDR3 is CASSLHTSQNLYGYTF. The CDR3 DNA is TGTGCCAGCAGCCTTCATACGTCCCAGAACCTCTATGGCTACACCTTC.

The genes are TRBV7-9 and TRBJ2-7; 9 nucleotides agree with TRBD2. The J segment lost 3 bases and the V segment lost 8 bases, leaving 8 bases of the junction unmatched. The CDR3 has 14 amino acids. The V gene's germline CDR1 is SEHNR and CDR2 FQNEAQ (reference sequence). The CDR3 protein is CASGTSRYYYEQYF. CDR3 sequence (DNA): TGTGCCAGCGGGACTAGCCGATACTACTACGAGCAGTACTTC.

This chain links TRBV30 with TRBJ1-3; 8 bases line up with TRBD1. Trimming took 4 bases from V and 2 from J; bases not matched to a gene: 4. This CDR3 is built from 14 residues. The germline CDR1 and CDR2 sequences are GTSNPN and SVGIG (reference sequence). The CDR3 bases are TGTGCCTGGACTCCGGACAGGGCTGGAAACACCATATATTTT. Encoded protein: CAWTPDRAGNTIYF.

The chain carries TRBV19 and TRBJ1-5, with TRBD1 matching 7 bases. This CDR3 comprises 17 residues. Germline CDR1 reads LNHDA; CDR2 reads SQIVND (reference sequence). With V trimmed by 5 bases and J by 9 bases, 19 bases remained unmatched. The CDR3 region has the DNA TGTGCCAGTAGTGTAGCCGGAGGATCGGCAGGGGGTCGGCCCCAGCATTTT. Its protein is CASSVAGGSAGGRPQHF.

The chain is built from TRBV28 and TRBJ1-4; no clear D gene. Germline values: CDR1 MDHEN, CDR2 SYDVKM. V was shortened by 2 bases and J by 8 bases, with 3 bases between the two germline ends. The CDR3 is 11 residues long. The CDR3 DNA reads TGTGCCAGCAGTTTAGGCGAAAAACTGTTTTTT. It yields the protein CASSLGEKLFF.

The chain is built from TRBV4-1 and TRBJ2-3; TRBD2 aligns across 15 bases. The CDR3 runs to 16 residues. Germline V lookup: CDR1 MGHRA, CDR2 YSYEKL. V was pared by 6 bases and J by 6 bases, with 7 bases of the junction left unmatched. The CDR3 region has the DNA TGCGCCAGCAGGTGGACTAGCGGGGGGGGATCGGATACGCAGTATTTT. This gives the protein CASRWTSGGGSDTQYF.

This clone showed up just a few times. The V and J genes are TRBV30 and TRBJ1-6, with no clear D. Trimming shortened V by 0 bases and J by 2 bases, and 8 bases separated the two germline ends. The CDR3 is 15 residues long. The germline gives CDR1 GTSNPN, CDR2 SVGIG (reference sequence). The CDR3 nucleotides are TGTGCCTGGAGTGTACAGACGGCCTATAATTCACCCCTCCACTTT. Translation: CAWSVQTAYNSPLHF.

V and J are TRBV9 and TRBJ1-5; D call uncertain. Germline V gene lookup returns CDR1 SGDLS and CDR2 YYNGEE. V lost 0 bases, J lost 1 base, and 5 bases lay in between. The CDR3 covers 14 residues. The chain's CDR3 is CASSVAQSNQPQHF. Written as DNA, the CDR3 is TGTGCCAGCAGCGTAGCGCAGAGCAATCAGCCCCAGCATTTT.

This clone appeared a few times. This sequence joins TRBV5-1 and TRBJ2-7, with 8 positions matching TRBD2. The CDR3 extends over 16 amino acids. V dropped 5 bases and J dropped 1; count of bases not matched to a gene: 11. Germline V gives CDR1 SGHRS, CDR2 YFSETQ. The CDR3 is CASSLSGGSLSYEQYF. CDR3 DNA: TGCGCCAGCAGTCTCAGCGGGGGCTCACTATCCTACGAGCAGTACTTC. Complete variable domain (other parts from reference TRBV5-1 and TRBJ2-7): KAGVTQTPRYLIKTRGQQVTLSCSPISGHRSVSWYQQTPGQGLQFLFEYFSETQRNKGNFPGRFSGRQFSNSRSEMNVSTLELGDSALYLCASSLSGGSLSYEQYFGPGTRLTVT.

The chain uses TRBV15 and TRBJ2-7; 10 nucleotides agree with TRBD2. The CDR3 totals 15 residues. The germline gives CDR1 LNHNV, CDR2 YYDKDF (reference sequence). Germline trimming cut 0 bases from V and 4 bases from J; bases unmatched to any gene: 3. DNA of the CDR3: TGTGCCACCAGCAGAGATCCGGGACTAGCGTACGAGCAGTACTTC. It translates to CATSRDPGLAYEQYF. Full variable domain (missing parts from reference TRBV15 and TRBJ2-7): DAMVIQNPRYQVTQFGKPVTLSCSQTLNHNVMYWYQQKSSQAPKLLFHYYDKDFNNEADTPDNFQSRRPNTSFCFLDIRSPGLGDTAMYLCATSRDPGLAYEQYFGPGTRLTVT.

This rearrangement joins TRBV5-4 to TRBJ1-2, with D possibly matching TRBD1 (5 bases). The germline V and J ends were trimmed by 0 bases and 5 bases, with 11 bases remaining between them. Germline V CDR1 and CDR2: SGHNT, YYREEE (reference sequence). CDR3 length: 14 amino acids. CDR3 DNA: TGTGCCAGCAGCTTGGCTGGACAAGTATATGGCTACACCTTC. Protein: CASSLAGQVYGYTF.

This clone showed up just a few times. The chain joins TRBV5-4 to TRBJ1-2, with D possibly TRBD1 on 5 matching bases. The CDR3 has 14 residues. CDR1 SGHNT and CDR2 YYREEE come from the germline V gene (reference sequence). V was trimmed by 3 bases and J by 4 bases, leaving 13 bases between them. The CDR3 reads CASSWGGGGYGYTF. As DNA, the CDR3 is TGTGCCAGCAGCTGGGGTGGGGGAGGCTATGGCTACACCTTC.

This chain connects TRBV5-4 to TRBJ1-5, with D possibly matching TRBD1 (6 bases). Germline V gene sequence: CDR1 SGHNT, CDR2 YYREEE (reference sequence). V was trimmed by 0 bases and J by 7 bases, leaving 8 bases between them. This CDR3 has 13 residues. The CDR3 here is CASSLVGQQPQHF. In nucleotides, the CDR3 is TGTGCCAGCAGCTTGGTTGGACAGCAGCCCCAGCATTTT.

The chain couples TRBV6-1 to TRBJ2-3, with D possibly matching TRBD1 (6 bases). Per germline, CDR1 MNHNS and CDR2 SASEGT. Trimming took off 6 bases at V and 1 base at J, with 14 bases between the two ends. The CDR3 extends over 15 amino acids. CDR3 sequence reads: CASRLDRNGTDTQYF. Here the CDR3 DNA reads TGTGCCAGCAGATTGGACAGAAATGGCACAGATACGCAGTATTTT.

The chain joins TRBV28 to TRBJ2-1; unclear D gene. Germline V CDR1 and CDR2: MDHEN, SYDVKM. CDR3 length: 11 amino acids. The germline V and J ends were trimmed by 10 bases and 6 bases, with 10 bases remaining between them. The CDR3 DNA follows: TGTGCCATCCTGGCACCCAATGAGCAGTTCTTC. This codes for CAILAPNEQFF.

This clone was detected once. In DNA form, the CDR3 reads TGTGCCAGCAGTTCCGGGGGGCCCCCCCCCTACGAGCAGTACTTC. It specifies CASSSGGPPPYEQYF. This chain connects TRBV28 to TRBJ2-7; a weak D match, TRBD2 (7 bases). The CDR3 spans 15 residues. V gave up 4 bases and J gave up 2 bases, with 15 bases separating them. Germline assignment: CDR1 MDHEN and CDR2 SYDVKM.

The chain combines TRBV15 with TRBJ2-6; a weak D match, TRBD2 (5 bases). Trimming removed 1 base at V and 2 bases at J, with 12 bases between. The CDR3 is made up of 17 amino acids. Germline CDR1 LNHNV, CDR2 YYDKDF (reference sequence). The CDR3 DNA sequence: TGTGCCACCAGCAGAGGCCCGGGGTGGGCTGGGGCCAACGTCCTGACTTTC. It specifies CATSRGPGWAGANVLTF.

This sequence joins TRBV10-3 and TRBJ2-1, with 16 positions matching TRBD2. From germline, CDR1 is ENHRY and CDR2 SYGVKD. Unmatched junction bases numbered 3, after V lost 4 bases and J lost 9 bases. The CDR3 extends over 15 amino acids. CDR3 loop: CAISVGTSGRAEQFF. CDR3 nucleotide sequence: TGTGCCATCAGTGTTGGGACTAGCGGGAGGGCTGAGCAGTTCTTC.

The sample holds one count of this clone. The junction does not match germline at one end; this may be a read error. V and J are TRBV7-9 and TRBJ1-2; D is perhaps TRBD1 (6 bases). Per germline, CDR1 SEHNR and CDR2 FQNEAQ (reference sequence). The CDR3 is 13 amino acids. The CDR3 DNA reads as TGTTCCAGCAGCTCCCGGGGGGCCTATGGCTACACCTTC. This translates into CSSSSRGAYGYTF.

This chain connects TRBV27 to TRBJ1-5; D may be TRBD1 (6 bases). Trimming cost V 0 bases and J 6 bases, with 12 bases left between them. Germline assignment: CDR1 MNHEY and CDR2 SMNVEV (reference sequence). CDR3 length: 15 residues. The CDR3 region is CASSLSGGAGQPQHF. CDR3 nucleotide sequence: TGTGCCAGCAGTTTATCAGGGGGGGCGGGTCAGCCCCAGCATTTT.

CDR3 DNA: TGTGCCAGCAGCGTATCCCCCGACAGGGTGGATGAGCAGTTCTTC. Encoded protein: CASSVSPDRVDEQFF. The rearrangement joins TRBV9 to TRBJ2-1; 7 nucleotides match TRBD1. The CDR3 runs to 15 residues. The V gene end was trimmed by 1 base and the J gene end by 8 bases; junction bases not matched to a gene: 9. Looked up from germline, CDR1 is SGDLS and CDR2 is YYNGEE.

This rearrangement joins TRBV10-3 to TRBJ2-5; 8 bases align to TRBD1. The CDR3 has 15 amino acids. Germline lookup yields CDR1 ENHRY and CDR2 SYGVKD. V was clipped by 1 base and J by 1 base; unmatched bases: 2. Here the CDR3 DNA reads TGTGCCATCAGTGAGTGGACAGGGAGCCAAGAGACCCAGTACTTC. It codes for CAISEWTGSQETQYF.

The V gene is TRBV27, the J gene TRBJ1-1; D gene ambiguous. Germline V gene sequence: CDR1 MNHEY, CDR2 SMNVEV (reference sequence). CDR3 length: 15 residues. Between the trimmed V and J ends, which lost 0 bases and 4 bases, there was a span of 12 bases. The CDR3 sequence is CASSLSNFPGTEAFF. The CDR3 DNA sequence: TGTGCCAGCAGTTTATCGAATTTCCCGGGCACTGAAGCTTTCTTT.

CDR3 region: CASSEGQGADTQYF. CDR3 sequence (DNA): TGTGCCAGCAGTGAGGGACAGGGGGCAGATACGCAGTATTTT. V is TRBV6-4 and J is TRBJ2-3, with 11 bases aligning to TRBD1. CDR3 length: 14 amino acids. Germline values: CDR1 MRHNA, CDR2 SNTAGT. Losses at the gene ends were 3 bases for V and 4 bases for J; bases not matched to a gene: 0.

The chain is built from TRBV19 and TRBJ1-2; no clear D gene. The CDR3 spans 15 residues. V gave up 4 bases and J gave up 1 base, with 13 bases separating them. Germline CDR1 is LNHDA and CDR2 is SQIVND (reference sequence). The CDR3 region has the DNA TGTGCCAGTAGTACCCTCTGGCAGGATAACTATGGCTACACCTTC. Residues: CASSTLWQDNYGYTF.

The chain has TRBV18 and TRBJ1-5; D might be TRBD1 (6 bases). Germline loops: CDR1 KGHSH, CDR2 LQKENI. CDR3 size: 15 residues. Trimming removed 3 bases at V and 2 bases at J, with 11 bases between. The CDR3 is CASSPTGFGNQPQHF. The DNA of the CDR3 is TGTGCCAGCTCACCCACAGGGTTCGGCAATCAGCCCCAGCATTTT. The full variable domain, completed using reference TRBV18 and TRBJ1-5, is NAGVMQNPRHLVRRRGQEARLRCSPMKGHSHVYWYRQLPEEGLKFMVYLQKENIIDESGMPKERFSAEFPKEGPSILRIQQVVRGDSAAYFCASSPTGFGNQPQHFGDGTRLSIL.